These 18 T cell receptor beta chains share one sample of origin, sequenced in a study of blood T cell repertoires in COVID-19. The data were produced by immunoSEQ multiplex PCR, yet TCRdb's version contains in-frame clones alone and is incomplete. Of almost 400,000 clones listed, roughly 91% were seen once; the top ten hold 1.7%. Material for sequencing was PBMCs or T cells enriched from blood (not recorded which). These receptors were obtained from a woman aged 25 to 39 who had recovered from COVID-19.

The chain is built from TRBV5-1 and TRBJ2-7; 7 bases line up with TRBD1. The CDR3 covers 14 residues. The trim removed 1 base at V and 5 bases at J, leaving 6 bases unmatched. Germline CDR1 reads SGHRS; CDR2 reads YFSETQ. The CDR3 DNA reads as TGCGCCAGCAGCTTGAGACAGGGTGTCCACGAGCAGTACTTC. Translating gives CASSLRQGVHEQYF.

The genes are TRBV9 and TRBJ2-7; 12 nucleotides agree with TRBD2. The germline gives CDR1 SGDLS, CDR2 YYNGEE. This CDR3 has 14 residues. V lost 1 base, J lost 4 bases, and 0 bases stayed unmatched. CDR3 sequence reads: CASSVLAGGYEQYF. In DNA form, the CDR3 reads TGTGCCAGCAGCGTACTAGCGGGAGGGTACGAGCAGTACTTC.

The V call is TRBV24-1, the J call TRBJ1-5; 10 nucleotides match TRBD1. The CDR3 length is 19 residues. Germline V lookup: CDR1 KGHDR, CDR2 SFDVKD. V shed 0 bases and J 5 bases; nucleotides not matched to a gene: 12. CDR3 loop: CATSDLSGSGTGVYQPQHF. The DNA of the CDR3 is TGTGCCACCAGTGATTTGTCGGGGTCCGGGACAGGGGTATATCAGCCCCAGCATTTT.

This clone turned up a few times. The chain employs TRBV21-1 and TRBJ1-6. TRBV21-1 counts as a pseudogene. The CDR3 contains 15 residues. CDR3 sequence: CASREGSSYNSPLHF. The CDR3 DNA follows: TGTGCCAGCAGGGAGGGGAGCTCCTATAATTCACCCCTCCACTTT.

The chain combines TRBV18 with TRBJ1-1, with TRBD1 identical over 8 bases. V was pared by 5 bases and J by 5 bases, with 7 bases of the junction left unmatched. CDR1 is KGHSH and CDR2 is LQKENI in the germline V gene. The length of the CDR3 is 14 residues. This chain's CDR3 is CASSSGQGRTEAFF. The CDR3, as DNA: TGTGCCAGCTCATCTGGACAGGGCCGAACTGAAGCTTTCTTT.

For the CDR3, the DNA is TGCGCCAGCAGCTCAGACAGGCCTTATGGCTACACCTTC. Translating gives CASSSDRPYGYTF. The chain links TRBV5-1 to TRBJ1-2; the D gene is possibly TRBD1 (6 bases). V was clipped by 3 bases and J by 5 bases, with 11 bases between them. This CDR3 contains 13 residues. CDR1 and CDR2 from the germline V gene are SGHRS and YFSETQ.

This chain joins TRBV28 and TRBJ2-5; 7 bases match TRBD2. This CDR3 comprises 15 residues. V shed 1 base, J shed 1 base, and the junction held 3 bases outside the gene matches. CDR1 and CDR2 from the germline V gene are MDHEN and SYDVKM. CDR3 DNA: TGTGCCAGCAGTTTATATTCGGGAGGCCAAGAGACCCAGTACTTC. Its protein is CASSLYSGGQETQYF.

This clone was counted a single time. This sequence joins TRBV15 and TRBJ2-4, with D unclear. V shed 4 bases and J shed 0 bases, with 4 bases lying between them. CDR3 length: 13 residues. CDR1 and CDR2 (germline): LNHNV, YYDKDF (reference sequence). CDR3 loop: CATSTLAKNIQYF. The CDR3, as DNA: TGTGCCACCAGCACCCTAGCCAAAAACATTCAGTACTTC.

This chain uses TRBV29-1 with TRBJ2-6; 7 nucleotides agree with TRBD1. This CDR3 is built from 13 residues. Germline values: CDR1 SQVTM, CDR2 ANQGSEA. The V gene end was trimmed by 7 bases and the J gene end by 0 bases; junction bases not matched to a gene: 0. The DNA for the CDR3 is TGCAGCGACAGGGGCTCTGGGGCCAACGTCCTGACTTTC. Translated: CSDRGSGANVLTF. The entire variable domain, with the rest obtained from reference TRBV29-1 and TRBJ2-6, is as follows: SAVISQKPSRDICQRGTSLTIQCQVDSQVTMMFWYRQQPGQSLTLIATANQGSEATYESGFVIDKFPISRPNLTFSTLTVSNMSPEDSSIYLCSDRGSGANVLTFGAGSRLTVL.

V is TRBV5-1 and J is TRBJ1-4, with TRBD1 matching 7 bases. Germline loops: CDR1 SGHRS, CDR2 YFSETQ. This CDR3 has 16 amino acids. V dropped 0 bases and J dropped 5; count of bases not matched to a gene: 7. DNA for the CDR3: TGCGCCAGCAGCTTGGTAGGGGGCCGTTTGAATGAAAAACTGTTTTTT. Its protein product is CASSLVGGRLNEKLFF. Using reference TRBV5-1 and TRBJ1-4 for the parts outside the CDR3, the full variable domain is KAGVTQTPRYLIKTRGQQVTLSCSPISGHRSVSWYQQTPGQGLQFLFEYFSETQRNKGNFPGRFSGRQFSNSRSEMNVSTLELGDSALYLCASSLVGGRLNEKLFFGSGTQLSVL.

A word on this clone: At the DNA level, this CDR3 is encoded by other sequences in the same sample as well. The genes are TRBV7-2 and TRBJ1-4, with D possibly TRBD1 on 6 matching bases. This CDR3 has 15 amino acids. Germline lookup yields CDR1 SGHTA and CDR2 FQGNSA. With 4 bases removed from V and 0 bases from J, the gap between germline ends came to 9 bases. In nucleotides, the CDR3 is TGTGCCAGCAGCTCACAGGGTGCAACTAATGAAAAACTGTTTTTT. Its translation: CASSSQGATNEKLFF.

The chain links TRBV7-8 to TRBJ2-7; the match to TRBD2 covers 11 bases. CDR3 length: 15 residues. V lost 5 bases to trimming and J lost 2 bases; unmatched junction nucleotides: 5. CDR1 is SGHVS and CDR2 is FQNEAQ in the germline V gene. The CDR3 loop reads CASSQGLADTYEQYF. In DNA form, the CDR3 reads TGTGCCAGCAGCCAGGGACTAGCGGACACCTACGAGCAGTACTTC.

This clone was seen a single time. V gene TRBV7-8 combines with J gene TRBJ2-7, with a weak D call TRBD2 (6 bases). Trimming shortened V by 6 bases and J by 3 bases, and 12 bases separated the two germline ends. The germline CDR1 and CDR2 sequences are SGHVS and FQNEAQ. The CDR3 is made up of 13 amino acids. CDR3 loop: CASSDPGDYEQYF. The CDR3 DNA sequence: TGTGCCAGCAGTGATCCGGGAGACTACGAGCAGTACTTC.

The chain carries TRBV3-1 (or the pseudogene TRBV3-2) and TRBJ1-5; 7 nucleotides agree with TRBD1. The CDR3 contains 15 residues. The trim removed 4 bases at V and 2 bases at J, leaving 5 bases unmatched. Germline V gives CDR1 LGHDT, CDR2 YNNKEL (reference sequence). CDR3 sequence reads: CASSRDRARNQPQHF. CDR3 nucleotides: TGTGCCAGCAGCCGTGACAGGGCCCGCAATCAGCCCCAGCATTTT.

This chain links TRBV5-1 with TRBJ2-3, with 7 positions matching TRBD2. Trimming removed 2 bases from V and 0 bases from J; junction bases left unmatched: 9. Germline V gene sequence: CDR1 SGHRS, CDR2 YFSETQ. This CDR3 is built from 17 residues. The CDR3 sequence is CASSLYFSSGSTDTQYF. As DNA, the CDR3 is TGCGCCAGCAGCTTATACTTTTCTAGCGGAAGCACAGATACGCAGTATTTT.

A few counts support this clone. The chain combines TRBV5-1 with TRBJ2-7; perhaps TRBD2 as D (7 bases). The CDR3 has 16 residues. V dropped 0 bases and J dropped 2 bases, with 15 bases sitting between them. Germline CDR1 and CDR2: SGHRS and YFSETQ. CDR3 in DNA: TGCGCCAGCAGCTTGGTGGGCGGCGGGGGCGCCTACGAGCAGTACTTC. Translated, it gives CASSLVGGGGAYEQYF.

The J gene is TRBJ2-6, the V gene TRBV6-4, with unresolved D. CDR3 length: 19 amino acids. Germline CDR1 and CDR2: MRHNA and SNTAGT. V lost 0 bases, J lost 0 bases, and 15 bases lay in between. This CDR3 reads CASSDSSGWLLSGANVLTF. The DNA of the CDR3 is TGTGCCAGCAGTGACTCGTCCGGGTGGCTACTCTCTGGGGCCAACGTCCTGACTTTC.

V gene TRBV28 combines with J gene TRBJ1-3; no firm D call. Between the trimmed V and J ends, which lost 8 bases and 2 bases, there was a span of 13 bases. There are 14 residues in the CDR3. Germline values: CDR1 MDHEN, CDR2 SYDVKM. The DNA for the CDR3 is TGTGCCAGCTCCTCACATGGCCCTGGAAACACCATATATTTT. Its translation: CASSSHGPGNTIYF. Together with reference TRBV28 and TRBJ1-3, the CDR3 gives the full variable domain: DVKVTQSSRYLVKRTGEKVFLECVQDMDHENMFWYRQDPGLGLRLIYFSYDVKMKEKGDIPEGYSVSREKKERFSLILESASTNQTSMYLCASSSHGPGNTIYFGEGSWLTVV.